This T cell receptor (beta chain) was captured by sequencing in a study of type 1 and type 2 diabetes patients. Study context: Across the study, 18,976,912 paired-end reads were produced.

Genomic DNA was the PCR template. Multiplex PCR with 30 forward and 13 reverse primers amplified the TCR beta CDR3. From the multiplex PCR reads, TCRdb called clonotypes with MiXCR, one entry per CDR3 protein. The table shows about 290,000 distinct CDR3 sequences, with approximately 45% occurring only once. No donor had another autoimmune disease or recent infection within four weeks. The length of the CDR3 is 13 residues. Germline CDR1 reads SGHVS; CDR2 reads FNYEAQ. The V and J ends lost 4 bases and 2 bases respectively, with 8 bases between them. This receptor was identified in a man aged 18 to 35 with type 2 diabetes. Material for sequencing was peripheral blood mononuclear cells (PBMCs). The chain links TRBV7-6 to TRBJ1-1; D unclear. The CDR3 is CASSWVANTEAFF. CDR3 DNA sequence: TGTGCCAGCAGCTGGGTTGCCAACACTGAAGCTTTCTTT.